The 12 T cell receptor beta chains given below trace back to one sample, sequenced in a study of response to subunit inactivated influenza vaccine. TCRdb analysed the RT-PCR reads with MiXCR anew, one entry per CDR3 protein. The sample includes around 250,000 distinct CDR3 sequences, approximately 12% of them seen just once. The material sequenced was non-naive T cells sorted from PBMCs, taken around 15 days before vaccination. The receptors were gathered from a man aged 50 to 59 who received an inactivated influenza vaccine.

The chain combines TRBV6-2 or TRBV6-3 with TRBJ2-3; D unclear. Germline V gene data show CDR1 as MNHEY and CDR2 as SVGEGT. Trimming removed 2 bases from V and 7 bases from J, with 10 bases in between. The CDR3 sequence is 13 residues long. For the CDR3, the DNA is TGTGCCAGCAGTTACGGGTCGACAAATACGCAGTATTTT. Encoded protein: CASSYGSTNTQYF.

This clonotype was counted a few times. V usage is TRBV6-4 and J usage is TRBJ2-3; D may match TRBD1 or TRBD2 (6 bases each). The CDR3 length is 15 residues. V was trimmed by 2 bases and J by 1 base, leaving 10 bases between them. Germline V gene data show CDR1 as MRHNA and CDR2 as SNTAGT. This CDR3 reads CASSDDGGGTDTQYF. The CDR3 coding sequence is TGTGCCAGCAGTGACGACGGGGGCGGCACAGATACGCAGTATTTT.

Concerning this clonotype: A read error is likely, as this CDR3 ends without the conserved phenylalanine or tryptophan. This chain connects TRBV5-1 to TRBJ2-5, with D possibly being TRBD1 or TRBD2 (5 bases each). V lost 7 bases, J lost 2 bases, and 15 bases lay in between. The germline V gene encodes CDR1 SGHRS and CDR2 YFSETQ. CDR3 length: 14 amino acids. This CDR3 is CASGQNGGQETQYL. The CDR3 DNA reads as TGCGCCAGCGGACAAAATGGGGGACAAGAGACCCAGTACTTA.

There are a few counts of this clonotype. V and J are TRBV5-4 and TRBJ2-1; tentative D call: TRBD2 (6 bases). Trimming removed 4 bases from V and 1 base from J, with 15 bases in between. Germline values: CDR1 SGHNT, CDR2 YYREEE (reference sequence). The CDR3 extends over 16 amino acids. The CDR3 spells CASSPWFGGSYNEQFF. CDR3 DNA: TGTGCCAGCAGCCCCTGGTTCGGGGGTTCCTACAATGAGCAGTTCTTC.

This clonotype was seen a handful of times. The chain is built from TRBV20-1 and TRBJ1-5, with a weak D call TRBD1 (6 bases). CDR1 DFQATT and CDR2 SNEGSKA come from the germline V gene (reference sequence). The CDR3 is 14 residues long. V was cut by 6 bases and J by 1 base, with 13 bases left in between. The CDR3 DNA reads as TGCAGTGCAAACAGGGCCGAAAGCAATCAGCCCCAGCATTTT. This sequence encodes CSANRAESNQPQHF.

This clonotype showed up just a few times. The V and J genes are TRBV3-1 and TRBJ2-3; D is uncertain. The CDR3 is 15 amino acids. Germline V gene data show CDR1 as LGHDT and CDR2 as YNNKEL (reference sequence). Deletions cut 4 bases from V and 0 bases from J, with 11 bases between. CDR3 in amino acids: CASSPRGVSTDTQYF. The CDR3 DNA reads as TGTGCCAGCAGCCCCCGAGGAGTTAGCACAGATACGCAGTATTTT.

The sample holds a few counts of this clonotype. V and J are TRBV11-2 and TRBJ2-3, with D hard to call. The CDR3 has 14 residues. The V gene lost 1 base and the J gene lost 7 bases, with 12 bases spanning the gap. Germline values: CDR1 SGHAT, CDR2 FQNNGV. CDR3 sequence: CASSLGPEDYTQYF. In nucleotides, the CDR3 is TGTGCCAGCAGCTTAGGTCCAGAGGATTATACGCAGTATTTT.

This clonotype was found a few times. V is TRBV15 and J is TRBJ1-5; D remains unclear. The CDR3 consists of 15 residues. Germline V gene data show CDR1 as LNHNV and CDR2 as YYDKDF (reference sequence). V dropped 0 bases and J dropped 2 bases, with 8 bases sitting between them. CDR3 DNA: TGTGCCACCAGCAGAGAGCATACGGGCAATCAGCCCCAGCATTTT. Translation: CATSREHTGNQPQHF.

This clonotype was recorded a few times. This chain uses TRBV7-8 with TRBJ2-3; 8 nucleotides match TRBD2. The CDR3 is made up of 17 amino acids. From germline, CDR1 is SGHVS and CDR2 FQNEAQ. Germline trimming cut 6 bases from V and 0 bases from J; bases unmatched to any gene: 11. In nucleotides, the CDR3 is TGTGCCAGCAGGCAAGGCGGGGGGAGCGGGAGCACAGATACGCAGTATTTT. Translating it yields CASRQGGGSGSTDTQYF.

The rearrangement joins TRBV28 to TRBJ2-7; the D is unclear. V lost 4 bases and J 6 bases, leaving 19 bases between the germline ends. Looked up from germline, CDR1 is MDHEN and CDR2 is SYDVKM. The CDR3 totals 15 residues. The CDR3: CASSSPQEQAREQYF. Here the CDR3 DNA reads TGTGCCAGCAGTTCCCCGCAGGAGCAGGCCCGCGAGCAGTACTTC.

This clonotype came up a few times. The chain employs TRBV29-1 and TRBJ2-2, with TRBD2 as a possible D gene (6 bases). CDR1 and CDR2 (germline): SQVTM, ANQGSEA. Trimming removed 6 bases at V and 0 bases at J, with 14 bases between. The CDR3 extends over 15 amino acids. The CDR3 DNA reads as TGCAGCGTAGGAGGGGTATACGCGAACACCGGGGAGCTGTTTTTT. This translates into CSVGGVYANTGELFF.

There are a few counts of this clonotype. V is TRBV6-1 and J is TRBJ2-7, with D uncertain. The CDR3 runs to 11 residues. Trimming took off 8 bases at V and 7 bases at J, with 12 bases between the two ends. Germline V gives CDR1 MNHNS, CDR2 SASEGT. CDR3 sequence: CASLLGPEQYF. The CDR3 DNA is TGTGCCAGCCTTTTAGGTCCGGAGCAGTACTTC.